This T cell receptor (beta chain) comes out of a study of beta chain features in type 1 diabetes. Study results and limitations: Moderately but significantly shorter TCRB CDR3s were found in Type 1 diabetes patients in all four CD4+ subsets.

The isolated RNA, all of it, was reverse transcribed, so expressed TCRB transcripts were what got sequenced. Generated by immunoSEQ multiplex PCR, the TCRdb table keeps only in-frame clones and is missing some. Of 50,000 to 65,000 clones listed, roughly 41% are singletons. The V and J ends lost 7 bases and 9 bases, in that order; junction bases with no gene match: 9. The CDR3 is made up of 15 amino acids. Germline lookup yields CDR1 LNHDA and CDR2 SQIVND (reference sequence). Comment on this clone: Its antigen remains unknown.

Specimen: Tregs from blood. The clonotype was recovered from a man aged 25-45 years with type 1 diabetes. V and J are TRBV19 and TRBJ1-6; 10 positions match TRBD1. CDR3 in amino acids: CASTADRGGSSPLHF. The CDR3, as DNA: TGTGCCAGTACCGCGGACAGGGGGGGGAGTTCACCCCTCCACTTT.